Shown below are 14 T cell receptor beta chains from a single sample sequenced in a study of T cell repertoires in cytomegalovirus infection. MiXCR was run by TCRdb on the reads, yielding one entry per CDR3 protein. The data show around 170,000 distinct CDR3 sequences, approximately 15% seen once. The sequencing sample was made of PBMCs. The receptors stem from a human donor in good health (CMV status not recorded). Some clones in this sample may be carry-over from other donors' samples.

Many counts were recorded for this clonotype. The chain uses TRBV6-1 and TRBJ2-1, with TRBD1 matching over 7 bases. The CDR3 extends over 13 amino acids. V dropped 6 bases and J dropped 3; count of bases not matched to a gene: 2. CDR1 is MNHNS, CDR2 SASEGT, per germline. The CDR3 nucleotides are TGTGCCAGCAGCCGGGACAGCTACAATGAGCAGTTCTTC. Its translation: CASSRDSYNEQFF.

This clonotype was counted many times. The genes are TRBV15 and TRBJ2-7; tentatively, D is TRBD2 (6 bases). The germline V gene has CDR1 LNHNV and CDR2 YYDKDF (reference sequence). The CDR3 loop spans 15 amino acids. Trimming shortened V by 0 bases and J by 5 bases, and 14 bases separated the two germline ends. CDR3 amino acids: CATSRDGRGTDEQYF. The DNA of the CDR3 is TGTGCCACCAGCAGAGATGGGCGGGGCACTGACGAGCAGTACTTC.

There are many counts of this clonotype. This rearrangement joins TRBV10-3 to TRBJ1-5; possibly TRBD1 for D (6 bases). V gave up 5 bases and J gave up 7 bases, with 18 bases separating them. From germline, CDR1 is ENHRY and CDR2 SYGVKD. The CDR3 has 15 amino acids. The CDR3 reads CAISPGEAGAQPQHF. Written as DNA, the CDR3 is TGTGCCATCAGTCCAGGGGAGGCAGGGGCCCAGCCCCAGCATTTT.

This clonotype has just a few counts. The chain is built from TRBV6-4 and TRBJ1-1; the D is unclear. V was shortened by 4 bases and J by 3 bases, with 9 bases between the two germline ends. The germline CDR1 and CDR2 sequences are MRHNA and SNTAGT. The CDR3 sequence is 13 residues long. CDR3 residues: CASSADGYTEAFF. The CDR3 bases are TGTGCCAGCAGTGCCGACGGGTACACTGAAGCTTTCTTT.

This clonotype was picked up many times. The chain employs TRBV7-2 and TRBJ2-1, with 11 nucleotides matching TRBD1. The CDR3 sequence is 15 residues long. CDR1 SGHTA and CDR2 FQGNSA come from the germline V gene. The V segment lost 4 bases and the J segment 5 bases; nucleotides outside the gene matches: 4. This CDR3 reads CASSSLGQGDNEQFF. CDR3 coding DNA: TGTGCCAGCAGCTCTCTGGGACAGGGGGACAATGAGCAGTTCTTC. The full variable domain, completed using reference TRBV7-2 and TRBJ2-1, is GAGVSQSPSNKVTEKGKDVELRCDPISGHTALYWYRQSLGQGLEFLIYFQGNSAPDKSGLPSDRFSAERTGGSVSTLTIQRTQQEDSAVYLCASSSLGQGDNEQFFGPGTRLTVL.

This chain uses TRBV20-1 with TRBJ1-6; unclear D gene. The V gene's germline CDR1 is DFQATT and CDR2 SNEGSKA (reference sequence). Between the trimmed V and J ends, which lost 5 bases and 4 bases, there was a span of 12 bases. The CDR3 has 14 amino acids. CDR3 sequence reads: CSALSGSYNSPLHF. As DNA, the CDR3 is TGCAGTGCTTTATCCGGGAGTTATAATTCACCCCTCCACTTT.

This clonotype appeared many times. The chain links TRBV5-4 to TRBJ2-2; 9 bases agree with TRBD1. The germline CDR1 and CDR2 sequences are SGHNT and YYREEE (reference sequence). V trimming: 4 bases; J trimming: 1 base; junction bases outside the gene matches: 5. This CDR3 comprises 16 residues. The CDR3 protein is CASSRGQGWNTGELFF. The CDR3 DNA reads TGTGCCAGCAGCCGCGGACAGGGGTGGAACACCGGGGAGCTGTTTTTT.

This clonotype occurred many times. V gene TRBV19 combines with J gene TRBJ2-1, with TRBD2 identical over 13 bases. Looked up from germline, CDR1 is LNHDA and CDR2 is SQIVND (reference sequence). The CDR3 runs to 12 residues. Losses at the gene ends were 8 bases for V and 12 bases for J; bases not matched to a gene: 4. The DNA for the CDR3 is TGTGCCAGTGGGACTAGCGGGACAGCGCAGTTCTTC. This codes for CASGTSGTAQFF.

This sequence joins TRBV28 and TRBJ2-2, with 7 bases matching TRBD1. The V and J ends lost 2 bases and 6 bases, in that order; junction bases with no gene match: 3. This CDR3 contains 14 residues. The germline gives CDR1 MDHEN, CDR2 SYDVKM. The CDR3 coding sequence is TGTGCCAGCAGTTTAAGCCAGGGGGCCGGGGAGCTGTTTTTT. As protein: CASSLSQGAGELFF.

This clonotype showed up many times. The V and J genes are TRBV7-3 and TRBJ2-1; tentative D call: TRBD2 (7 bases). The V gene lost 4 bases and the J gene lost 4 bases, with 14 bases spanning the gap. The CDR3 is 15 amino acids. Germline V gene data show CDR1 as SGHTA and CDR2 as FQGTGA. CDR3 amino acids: CASSSAGAAYNEQFF. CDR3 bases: TGTGCCAGCAGCTCCGCGGGGGCCGCATACAATGAGCAGTTCTTC.

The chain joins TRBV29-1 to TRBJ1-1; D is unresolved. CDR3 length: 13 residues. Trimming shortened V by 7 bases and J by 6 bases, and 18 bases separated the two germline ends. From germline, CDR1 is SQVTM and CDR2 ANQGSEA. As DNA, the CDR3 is TGCAGCGACCTGAAGAACCAGTTCTCTGAAGCTTTCTTT. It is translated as CSDLKNQFSEAFF.

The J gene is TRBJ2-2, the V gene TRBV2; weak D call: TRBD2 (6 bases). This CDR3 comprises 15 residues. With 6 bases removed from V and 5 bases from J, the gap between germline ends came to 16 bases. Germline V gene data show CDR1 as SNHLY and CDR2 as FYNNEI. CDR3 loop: CASRAGTVLTGELFF. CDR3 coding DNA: TGTGCCAGCAGAGCTGGGACTGTTTTGACCGGGGAGCTGTTTTTT.

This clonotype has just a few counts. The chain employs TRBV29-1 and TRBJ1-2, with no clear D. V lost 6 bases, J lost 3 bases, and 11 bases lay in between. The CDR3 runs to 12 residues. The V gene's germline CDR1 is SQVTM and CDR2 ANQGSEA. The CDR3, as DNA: TGCAGCGTCCCCAGTAGGGACTATGGCTACACCTTC. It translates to CSVPSRDYGYTF. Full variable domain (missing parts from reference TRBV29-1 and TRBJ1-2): SAVISQKPSRDICQRGTSLTIQCQVDSQVTMMFWYRQQPGQSLTLIATANQGSEATYESGFVIDKFPISRPNLTFSTLTVSNMSPEDSSIYLCSVPSRDYGYTFGSGTRLTVV.

This CDR3 reads CSPLSGENYEQYF. DNA of the CDR3: TGCAGTCCCCTTTCGGGAGAAAACTACGAGCAGTACTTC. The chain employs TRBV20-1 and TRBJ2-7; tentative D call: TRBD2 (6 bases). Germline CDR1 DFQATT, CDR2 SNEGSKA (reference sequence). V was trimmed by 8 bases and J by 3 bases, leaving 17 bases between them. This CDR3 comprises 13 residues.